This T cell receptor (beta chain) was recorded in a study of CD8+CD57+ T cells in acquired aplastic anemia. TCR beta VDJ combinations and CDR3 sequences were profiled from genomic DNA. Each CDR3 protein gets one entry after TCRdb re-called the reads with MiXCR. The sample carries under 250,000 distinct CDR3 sequences, around half recorded once. For sequencing, patients were chosen who had shown expansion of CD8+CD57+ cells by flow cytometry. The CDR3 consists of 14 residues. Germline CDR1 is SNHLY and CDR2 is FYNNEI. V lost 5 bases to trimming and J lost 14 bases, with 22 bases between them. This chain links TRBV2 with TRBJ1-5; possible D gene TRBD1, 5 bases. Sequences were obtained from sorted CD4+, CD8+, or CD8+CD57+ T cells (not recorded which) from PBMCs. The TCR was taken from a human donor with aplastic anemia. CDR3 in DNA: TGTGCCAGCAGTCCCGGGACTAGCGGATACAATGAGCATTTT. This encodes CASSPGTSGYNEHF.